This T cell receptor (beta chain) is drawn from a study of blood T cell repertoires in COVID-19. For the study at large: The United States, Italy and Spain were the sources of the acute and convalescent COVID-19 samples.

Only in-frame clones appear in the TCRdb table, and some are missing; sequencing was by immunoSEQ multiplex PCR. The repertoire holds about 56,000 clones, with approximately 84% as singletons. The CDR3 runs to 15 residues. Germline values: CDR1 MNHEY, CDR2 SVGAGI. V was clipped by 6 bases and J by 1 base, with 16 bases between them. The genes are TRBV6-5 and TRBJ2-7; tentatively, D is TRBD2 (6 bases). Sequencing was performed on peripheral blood. This TCR derives from a man between 60 and 75 years old with COVID-19, enrolled during active disease. CDR3 loop: CASRSVAGRSYEQYF. The CDR3 coding sequence is TGTGCCAGCAGATCAGTGGCGGGACGGTCCTACGAGCAGTACTTC.